The source of this T cell receptor (beta chain) is a study of T-cell memory formation after mild COVID-19. This CDR3 is 12 amino acids long. CDR1 and CDR2 from the germline V gene are SGHVS and FNYEAQ. Trimming took 5 bases from V and 7 from J, leaving 8 bases between them. MiXCR, applied by TCRdb to the 5' RACE reads, yields one record per CDR3 protein. The sample contains just under 350,000 distinct CDR3 sequences, 10% to 15% of which appear only once. This clonotype occurred a few times. Sequencing was done on a sample of PBMCs or a T cell subset sorted from them (not recorded which). This chain connects TRBV7-6 to TRBJ2-2; no clear D gene. The sequence derives from a man aged 18 to 35 who had mild COVID-19 (a few samples of this study predate the infection). Cell type and time point are not known. CDR3 coding DNA: TGTGCCAGCAGCCCCTACAGCGGGGAGCTGTTTTTT. This translates into CASSPYSGELFF.